The clone carrying this T cell receptor beta chain came up a few times. Its antigen is unknown. This entry belongs to a study of T cells in Graves' hyperthyroidism and ophthalmopathy. The overall study: Pretreatment peripheral blood was obtained at initial diagnosis.

The study, taken as a whole, reports: A 13 V-J model separated ophthalmopathy from stable hyperthyroidism. The blood repertoire included most of the expanded thyroid clonotypes above 0.001.

The ends lost 7 bases at V and 8 bases at J; junction bases unmatched: 6. The CDR3 contains 13 residues. The V gene's germline CDR1 is LNHNV and CDR2 YYDKDF (reference sequence). What was amplified from RNA transcripts were TCR beta CDR3 regions. HTBI primers drove first-round RT-PCR of the TCR CDR3. Via MiXCR, TCRdb re-called the multiplex PCR reads, giving one row per CDR3 protein. Of some 600,000 distinct CDR3 sequences in the sample, approximately 13% were seen once. The source of this sequence is a woman in her 30s with Graves' hyperthyroidism that later progressed to Graves' ophthalmopathy. This chain connects TRBV15 to TRBJ2-4; 9 bases are a match to TRBD2. Material for sequencing was blood. Here the CDR3 reads CATNLAGMDIQYF. The CDR3 nucleotides are TGTGCCACCAACCTAGCGGGAATGGACATTCAGTACTTC.